This TCR beta chain was identified during a study of cytomegalovirus exposure and HLA in healthy donors. As regards this clone: Antigen: not known.

General study findings and limits: Later analysis associated a missense DCLRE1C variant with TCR beta V- and J-gene trimming.

This CDR3 is built from 15 residues. Germline assignment: CDR1 SGHVS and CDR2 FNYEAQ. With V trimmed by 3 bases and J by 5 bases, 9 bases remained unmatched. A multiplex PCR was run with 60 Vbeta primers and 13 Jbeta primers. The repertoire was sequenced with immunoSEQ multiplex PCR; TCRdb's copy has only in-frame clones and lacks some. Of roughly 100,000 clones in the sample, roughly 80% are singletons; the top ten hold 6.5% to 7%. The sample consisted of PBMCs. The V gene is TRBV7-6, the J gene TRBJ1-1; 7 bases map to TRBD1. The sequence came from a man younger than 40 in good health and CMV-seropositive. CDR3 residues: CASSLVTGESTEAFF. CDR3 coding DNA: TGTGCCAGCAGCTTGGTCACAGGGGAGAGTACTGAAGCTTTCTTT. The whole variable domain, filled in from reference TRBV7-6 and TRBJ1-1, reads GAGVSQSPRYKVTKRGQDVALRCDPISGHVSLYWYRQALGQGPEFLTYFNYEAQQDKSGLPNDRFSAERPEGSISTLTIQRTEQRDSAMYRCASSLVTGESTEAFFGQGTRLTVV.